This TCR beta chain emerged from a study of Ad26.COV2.S vaccination and SARS-CoV-2 variants. Study-wide background: Once, or twice with 56 days between doses, Ad26.COV2.S was given intramuscularly.

Produced via immunoSEQ multiplex PCR; TCRdb's table is partial and in-frame only. This sample has 350,000 to 450,000 clones, with more than 75% found just once. As for treatment: about 20 received Ad26.COV2.S at low or high dose, single or two shots; 5 received placebo; per-sample allocation not given. All samples were drawn on day 63, counting from the first vaccine or placebo injection. What was given as vaccine was an Ad26 vector encoding Wuhan-strain SARS-CoV-2 spike. The CDR3 sequence is 12 residues long. Germline V gene lookup returns CDR1 GTSNPN and CDR2 SVGIG (reference sequence). With 6 bases removed from V and 1 base from J, the gap between germline ends came to 9 bases.

The clonotype comes from a person between 18 and 65 years old who received the Ad26.COV2.S COVID-19 vaccine or a placebo. The rearrangement links TRBV30 to TRBJ1-1; D remains unclear. Source: peripheral blood, taken in a trial of Ad26.COV2.S vaccine versus placebo. Here the CDR3 reads CACTKRNTEAFF. As DNA, the CDR3 is TGTGCCTGTACTAAGAGGAACACTGAAGCTTTCTTT.